The T cell receptor (beta chain) described here comes from a study of shared clonotypes between healthy human individuals. The CDR3 is 14 amino acids. Germline lookup yields CDR1 MNHEY and CDR2 SVGAGI. Trimming pared 0 bases from V and 7 bases from J, leaving 13 bases between. Repertoires were generated with immunoSEQ multiplex PCR, while TCRdb's copy carries only in-frame clones and drops some. Of about 2.4 million clones listed, more than 85% were seen once; the top ten hold 0.35% to 0.45%. Sequenced: naive CD4+ T cells from PBMCs. Subset meaning: CD45RA+ positively selected. The V call is TRBV6-5, the J call TRBJ2-7; D call uncertain. This receptor was obtained from a man aged 18 to 35 in good health. Some clones in this sample may be carry-over from other donors' samples. The CDR3 loop reads CASSYSLSQTEQYF. CDR3 in DNA: TGTGCCAGCAGTTACTCCCTCTCCCAAACAGAGCAGTACTTC.